Presented here are 10 T cell receptor beta chains from one specimen sequenced in a study of metastatic and nonmetastatic thyroid tumors. TCRdb reanalyzed the PCR reads via MiXCR. The table lists some 17,000 clones, roughly 26% of them singletons, with less than 20% in the top ten. All patients were treatment-naive before thyroid surgery. The specimen was adjacent normal tissue. The receptor source for this set is a female donor with papillary thyroid cancer or a benign thyroid nodule (not recorded which). Some clones in this sample may be carry-over from other donors' samples.

This rearrangement joins TRBV20-1 to TRBJ1-5; 8 bases agree with TRBD1. V lost 4 bases and J lost 6; bases outside the gene matches: 8. The CDR3 length is 14 residues. CDR1 and CDR2 from the germline V gene are DFQATT and SNEGSKA (reference sequence). CDR3 sequence reads: CSATWTGLGQPQHF. As DNA, the CDR3 is TGCAGTGCTACTTGGACAGGGTTAGGTCAGCCCCAGCATTTT.

This clone appeared a few times. The gene calls are TRBV30 and TRBJ1-2, with TRBD1 matching over 7 bases. The V segment lost 3 bases and the J segment 1 base; nucleotides outside the gene matches: 11. Germline CDR1 and CDR2: GTSNPN and SVGIG (reference sequence). The CDR3 spans 16 residues. The CDR3 region has the DNA TGTGCCTGGAGGCGTCTCGGGGACAGCGGTAACTATGGCTACACCTTC. Protein product: CAWRRLGDSGNYGYTF. The full variable domain, in which reference TRBV30 and TRBJ1-2 provide the parts outside the CDR3, is SQTIHQWPATLVQPVGSPLSLECTVEGTSNPNLYWYRQAAGRGLQLLFYSVGIGQISSEVPQNLSASRPQDRQFILSSKKLLLSDSGFYLCAWRRLGDSGNYGYTFGSGTRLTVV.

This clone was seen only a few times. The rearrangement joins TRBV27 to TRBJ2-7; TRBD2 agrees at 13 bases. Germline V CDR1 and CDR2: MNHEY, SMNVEV (reference sequence). Losses at the gene ends were 5 bases for V and 0 bases for J; bases not matched to a gene: 4. CDR3 length: 16 residues. In DNA, the CDR3 is TGTGCCAGCAGTAAGGGACTAGCGGGAACCTCCTACGAGCAGTACTTC. Its protein product is CASSKGLAGTSYEQYF.

CDR3 sequence (DNA): TGTGCCAGCAGCTTACACAAAACATACACCTACGAGCAGTACTTC. Protein product: CASSLHKTYTYEQYF. This rearrangement joins TRBV11-2 to TRBJ2-7; D is undetermined. The CDR3 contains 15 residues. Germline CDR1 SGHAT, CDR2 FQNNGV. With 2 bases removed from V and 2 bases from J, the gap between germline ends came to 13 bases.

The gene calls are TRBV3-1 and TRBJ2-7; D is unclear. The ends were cut back, 5 bases at V and 3 bases at J, with 5 bases in the middle. Looked up from germline, CDR1 is LGHDT and CDR2 is YNNKEL (reference sequence). The CDR3 spans 11 residues. CDR3 in amino acids: CASSSVYEQYF. Here the CDR3 DNA reads TGTGCCAGCAGCTCTGTCTACGAGCAGTACTTC.

The genes are TRBV19 and TRBJ1-2, with D unclear. The CDR3 covers 11 residues. Germline V lookup: CDR1 LNHDA, CDR2 SQIVND (reference sequence). Trimming shortened V by 7 bases and J by 5 bases, and 8 bases separated the two germline ends. The CDR3: CASTPGYGYTF. The DNA for the CDR3 is TGTGCCAGTACGCCCGGTTATGGCTACACCTTC.

This clone was recorded once. The rearrangement links TRBV20-1 to TRBJ2-2, with 12 nucleotides matching TRBD2. V lost 3 bases to trimming and J lost 6 bases; unmatched junction nucleotides: 5. Per the germline V gene, CDR1 is DFQATT and CDR2 is SNEGSKA (reference sequence). The CDR3 runs 15 residues. CDR3 amino acids: CSASVTSGSSGELFF. CDR3 coding DNA: TGCAGTGCTAGCGTGACTAGCGGGAGTTCCGGGGAGCTGTTTTTT.

This chain links TRBV2 with TRBJ2-1; 13 nucleotides align to TRBD2. CDR1 and CDR2 from the germline V gene are SNHLY and FYNNEI. This CDR3 is built from 15 residues. V trimming: 4 bases; J trimming: 8 bases; junction bases outside the gene matches: 5. The CDR3 reads CASSGTSGRFDEQFF. The CDR3 DNA sequence: TGTGCCAGCAGTGGGACTAGCGGGAGATTCGATGAGCAGTTCTTC.

With respect to this clone: Compared with germline, one end of the junction differs, possibly owing to a read error. This chain links TRBV12-3 or TRBV12-4 with TRBJ1-2; 7 bases are a match to TRBD1. The CDR3 sequence is 11 residues long. This CDR3 reads CSSSQGGGYTF. For the CDR3, the DNA is TGTTCCAGCAGCCAGGGGGGTGGCTACACCTTC.

V and J are TRBV6-2 or TRBV6-3 and TRBJ2-1, with 9 positions matching TRBD2. Unmatched junction bases numbered 6, after V lost 2 bases and J lost 7 bases. Germline values: CDR1 MNHEY, CDR2 SVGEGT. This CDR3 contains 15 residues. The CDR3 reads CASSYPSGILNEQFF. CDR3 sequence (DNA): TGTGCCAGCAGTTACCCTAGCGGGATATTGAATGAGCAGTTCTTC.